Each of the 25 T cell receptor beta chains below was sequenced from the same sample in a study of regulatory T cells in long-lasting Graves disease. The time point denotes: persistent/refractory GD, antithyroid drugs over 5 years with positive TRAb. The TCR library was prepared using RNA isolated from PBMCs. Combining iRepertoire HTBI primers with Arm-PCR of CDR3 regions, the authors built TCR beta libraries. Using its own MiXCR run on the multiplex PCR reads, TCRdb lists one record per CDR3 protein. The sample lists 250,000 to 300,000 distinct CDR3 sequences; 22% were seen once. Here the sequenced sample was peripheral blood mononuclear cells (PBMCs), taken when the disease was refractory, from a patient treated with antithyroid drugs. These receptors were taken from a female donor with Graves disease.

J is TRBJ1-1 and V is TRBV5-1; 8 bases are shared with TRBD1. Germline CDR1 and CDR2: SGHRS and YFSETQ. Trimming took 6 bases from V and 6 from J; bases not matched to a gene: 4. This CDR3 spans 12 amino acids. CDR3 bases: TGCGCCAGCACCGGACAGGGTTCTGAAGCTTTCTTT. Translation: CASTGQGSEAFF.

This clonotype was observed at least ten times. V usage is TRBV7-2 and J usage is TRBJ2-5, with a tentative D call TRBD2 (6 bases). From germline, CDR1 is SGHTA and CDR2 FQGNSA. The CDR3 totals 15 residues. V lost 2 bases to trimming and J lost 1 base, with 11 bases between them. CDR3 region: CASSLQRVPQETQYF. In nucleotides, the CDR3 is TGTGCCAGCAGCTTACAGCGGGTACCCCAAGAGACCCAGTACTTC.

The gene calls are TRBV5-1 and TRBJ2-2; 12 positions agree with TRBD2. The CDR3 totals 16 residues. Per germline, CDR1 SGHRS and CDR2 YFSETQ. Unmatched junction bases numbered 9, after V lost 8 bases and J lost 4 bases. DNA of the CDR3: TGCGCCAGTAAGGGACTAGCGGGTCATGGCACCGGGGAGCTGTTTTTT. It translates to CASKGLAGHGTGELFF.

In its sample, this clonotype was seen a few times. This rearrangement joins TRBV24-1 to TRBJ2-1, with 12 bases identical to TRBD2. In germline, CDR1 is KGHDR, CDR2 SFDVKD. The CDR3 is 16 amino acids. V gave up 2 bases and J gave up 4 bases; unmatched junction bases: 2. CDR3 nucleotide sequence: TGTGCCACCAGTGATTCTAGCGGGAGGGAGTACAATGAGCAGTTCTTC. Amino acid sequence: CATSDSSGREYNEQFF.

This clonotype was seen more than once but under ten times. The chain is built from TRBV30 and TRBJ2-2; D unresolved. Trimming removed 4 bases from V and 5 bases from J, with 17 bases in between. Germline values: CDR1 GTSNPN, CDR2 SVGIG (reference sequence). The CDR3 spans 15 residues. The chain's CDR3 is CAWTAWGMGTGELFF. The CDR3 DNA is TGTGCCTGGACAGCATGGGGAATGGGGACCGGGGAGCTGTTTTTT. Full variable domain (rest looked up from reference TRBV30 and TRBJ2-2): SQTIHQWPATLVQPVGSPLSLECTVEGTSNPNLYWYRQAAGRGLQLLFYSVGIGQISSEVPQNLSASRPQDRQFILSSKKLLLSDSGFYLCAWTAWGMGTGELFFGEGSRLTVL.

This clonotype was detected many times. The chain uses TRBV20-1 and TRBJ2-2; D might be TRBD2 (6 bases). Germline-derived CDR1 and CDR2 are DFQATT and SNEGSKA (reference sequence). The CDR3 has 12 residues. V lost 3 bases and J 4 bases, leaving 6 bases between the germline ends. CDR3 DNA: TGCAGTGCTAGGACTAGCACCGGGGAGCTGTTTTTT. Amino acid sequence: CSARTSTGELFF.

This clonotype was counted ten times or more. The chain carries TRBV2 and TRBJ1-2; TRBD1 might be the D (5 bases). V was shortened by 7 bases and J by 6 bases, with 15 bases between the two germline ends. CDR1 and CDR2 (germline): SNHLY, FYNNEI. This CDR3 is 13 amino acids long. CDR3 coding DNA: TGTGCCAGCAAGGACCAGGGCCATCATGGCTACACCTTC. Encoded protein: CASKDQGHHGYTF. The full variable domain, its missing parts supplied by reference TRBV2 and TRBJ1-2, is EPEVTQTPSHQVTQMGQEVILRCVPISNHLYFYWYRQILGQKVEFLVSFYNNEISEKSEIFDDQFSVERPDGSNFTLKIRSTKLEDSAMYFCASKDQGHHGYTFGSGTRLTVV.

There are many counts of this clonotype. The chain joins TRBV2 to TRBJ1-6; a weak D match, TRBD1 (5 bases). Trimming took 6 bases from V and 9 from J, leaving 21 bases between them. This CDR3 is 16 amino acids long. Germline values: CDR1 SNHLY, CDR2 FYNNEI. CDR3 coding DNA: TGTGCCAGCAGGGAAAGGGGCTGGGCCAACGGTTCACCCCTCCACTTT. The encoded protein is CASRERGWANGSPLHF.

This clonotype was seen repeatedly, ten times or more. The V call is TRBV20-1, the J call TRBJ1-1; D gene uncertain. Trimming removed 0 bases from V and 5 bases from J, with 13 bases in between. The CDR3 is 14 residues long. CDR1 and CDR2 (germline): DFQATT, SNEGSKA (reference sequence). CDR3 coding DNA: TGCAGTGCTAGAGAGGCAGGAGGTTTTACTGAAGCTTTCTTT. This gives the protein CSAREAGGFTEAFF.

This clonotype was observed a few times. The rearrangement uses TRBV4-2 and TRBJ1-2; TRBD1 agrees at 7 bases. CDR3 length: 16 amino acids. In germline, CDR1 is LGHNA, CDR2 YNFKEQ. V lost 4 bases, J lost 7 bases, and 15 bases stayed unmatched. The CDR3 spells CASSPRQGQGMGGYTF. CDR3 sequence (DNA): TGTGCCAGCAGCCCGCGACAGGGTCAAGGGATGGGTGGCTACACCTTC.

This clonotype was counted between two and nine times. The gene calls are TRBV28 and TRBJ2-3, with a tentative D call TRBD2 (5 bases). This CDR3 has 12 residues. The germline V and J ends were trimmed by 6 bases and 5 bases, with 9 bases remaining between them. The germline CDR1 and CDR2 sequences are MDHEN and SYDVKM. In DNA form, the CDR3 reads TGTGCCAGCAGCCCCGGGGAAGATACGCAGTATTTT. It translates to CASSPGEDTQYF.

This clonotype was found a few times. CDR3 sequence (DNA): TGTGCCAGCAGCAAAGGACAGGATCCTAACTATGGCTACACCTTC. Translation: CASSKGQDPNYGYTF. This chain connects TRBV28 to TRBJ1-2, with 7 bases matching TRBD1. Germline V gene lookup returns CDR1 MDHEN and CDR2 SYDVKM. The CDR3 totals 15 residues. J gave up 0 bases and V 6 bases, and 7 bases lay outside the gene matches.

This clonotype was detected many times. The rearrangement uses TRBV11-2 and TRBJ2-5; D unclear. CDR3 size: 14 residues. Trimming took 0 bases from V and 3 from J, leaving 8 bases between them. The germline V gene encodes CDR1 SGHAT and CDR2 FQNNGV. CDR3 protein: CASSLDRVKETQYF. In nucleotides, the CDR3 is TGTGCCAGCAGCTTAGATCGGGTGAAAGAGACCCAGTACTTC.

This clonotype was counted at least ten times. The genes are TRBV12-3 or TRBV12-4 and TRBJ1-2; D is perhaps TRBD1 (5 bases). The CDR3 is made up of 15 amino acids. Between the trimmed V and J ends, which lost 7 bases and 5 bases, there was a span of 20 bases. The CDR3 bases are TGTGCCAGCACCACCCGGGACGTCGGTACTTATGGCTACACCTTC. Its translation: CASTTRDVGTYGYTF.

In this sample, this clonotype turned up a few times. V usage is TRBV7-9 and J usage is TRBJ1-5; D uncertain. CDR1 is SEHNR, CDR2 FQNEAQ, per germline (reference sequence). This CDR3 is built from 12 residues. The V gene lost 3 bases and the J gene lost 9 bases, with 9 bases spanning the gap. This chain's CDR3 is CASSFTPGPQHF. The CDR3 DNA reads TGTGCCAGCAGCTTTACCCCGGGGCCCCAGCATTTT.

The rearrangement uses TRBV12-3 or TRBV12-4 and TRBJ2-5; no firm D call. The V end was cut by 1 base, the J end by 4 bases, with 10 bases between. The CDR3 totals 14 residues. The CDR3 sequence is CASSLDLGIETQYF. The CDR3 DNA follows: TGTGCCAGCAGTTTAGATTTAGGGATAGAGACCCAGTACTTC.

This clonotype turned up a few times. The CDR3 region is CASSGTSAGELFF. In nucleotides, the CDR3 is TGTGCCAGCAGCGGGACTAGCGCCGGGGAGCTGTTTTTT. V gene TRBV25-1 combines with J gene TRBJ2-2; 10 nucleotides match TRBD2. With 6 bases clipped from V and 6 bases from J, the junction kept 1 base outside the gene matches. The CDR3 loop spans 13 amino acids. Looked up from germline, CDR1 is MGHDK and CDR2 is SYGVNS. The variable domain in full, completed from reference TRBV25-1 and TRBJ2-2, reads EADIYQTPRYLVIGTGKKITLECSQTMGHDKMYWYQQDPGMELHLIHYSYGVNSTEKGDLSSESTVSRIRTEHFPLTLESARPSHTSQYLCASSGTSAGELFFGEGSRLTVL.

The CDR3 region is CASSEGGSNTEAFF. The CDR3 DNA sequence: TGTGCCAGCAGTGAAGGGGGTTCGAACACTGAAGCTTTCTTT. The chain employs TRBV6-2 or TRBV6-3 and TRBJ1-1; TRBD1 might be the D (6 bases). V was trimmed by 5 bases and J by 1 base, leaving 11 bases between them. The CDR3 extends over 14 amino acids. CDR1 is MNHEY, CDR2 SVGEGT, per germline.

This clonotype was detected ten times or more. The chain has TRBV28 and TRBJ1-2; the match to TRBD1 covers 8 bases. The junction had 12 bases not matched to a gene; V was cut back by 8 bases and J by 4 bases. The CDR3 consists of 15 residues. Germline CDR1 reads MDHEN; CDR2 reads SYDVKM. CDR3 sequence reads: CASHNGAQGVYGYTF. For the CDR3, the DNA is TGTGCCAGCCACAATGGAGCACAGGGGGTCTATGGCTACACCTTC.

Comment on this clonotype: This may be a read error: a much more frequent sequence differs by one nucleotide. The CDR3 does not close with the conserved phenylalanine or tryptophan, likely indicating a read error. The rearrangement links TRBV29-1 to TRBJ2-7; the match to TRBD1 covers 7 bases. The ends lost 7 bases at V and 5 bases at J; junction bases unmatched: 11. CDR3 length: 13 amino acids. Germline V gene sequence: CDR1 SQVTM, CDR2 ANQGSEA. In DNA form, the CDR3 reads TGCAGCGCCTCCCTACAGGGGTCCCACGAGCAGTACCTC. Translating gives CSASLQGSHEQYL.

This clonotype was counted a few times. The J gene is TRBJ1-1, the V gene TRBV3-1, with 10 positions matching TRBD1. Trimming cost V 6 bases and J 1 base; bases outside gene matches: 5. Germline loops: CDR1 LGHDT, CDR2 YNNKEL (reference sequence). The CDR3 runs 15 residues. This CDR3 is CASRTGDRGNTEAFF. CDR3 nucleotides: TGTGCCAGCAGGACGGGGGACAGGGGGAACACTGAAGCTTTCTTT.

Ten or more counts support this clonotype. V usage is TRBV12-3 or TRBV12-4 and J usage is TRBJ2-7; D is undetermined. V lost 3 bases to trimming and J lost 2 bases, with 14 bases between them. This CDR3 region has 15 residues. CDR3 region: CASSLRSTPTYEQYF. The CDR3 bases are TGTGCCAGCAGTTTGCGTTCGACACCAACCTACGAGCAGTACTTC.

V and J are TRBV18 and TRBJ2-4; D is unresolved. V was trimmed by 2 bases and J by 0 bases, leaving 11 bases between them. Germline loops: CDR1 KGHSH, CDR2 LQKENI. The CDR3 has 16 residues. The CDR3 DNA reads as TGTGCCAGCTCACCATTGGCGGACCAAGCCAAAAACATTCAGTACTTC. Translated, it gives CASSPLADQAKNIQYF.

This clonotype has just a few counts. The chain combines TRBV6-2 or TRBV6-3 with TRBJ1-2, with 7 bases aligning to TRBD1. The CDR3 is 17 amino acids. The V gene end was trimmed by 0 bases and the J gene end by 3 bases; junction bases not matched to a gene: 10. Germline V gives CDR1 MNHEY, CDR2 SVGEGT. CDR3 nucleotide sequence: TGTGCCAGCAGTTACTCCGGCAGGGGGAATTTTGACTATGGCTACACCTTC. Translation: CASSYSGRGNFDYGYTF.

This clonotype was counted a few times. The rearrangement links TRBV5-1 to TRBJ2-7; possibly TRBD1 for D (6 bases). V dropped 2 bases and J dropped 1 base, with 10 bases sitting between them. CDR3 size: 14 residues. Germline V gene lookup returns CDR1 SGHRS and CDR2 YFSETQ. CDR3 DNA: TGCGCCAGCAGCTTTGAGACAGGTTCCTACGAGCAGTACTTC. It codes for CASSFETGSYEQYF. Complete variable domain (other parts from reference TRBV5-1 and TRBJ2-7): KAGVTQTPRYLIKTRGQQVTLSCSPISGHRSVSWYQQTPGQGLQFLFEYFSETQRNKGNFPGRFSGRQFSNSRSEMNVSTLELGDSALYLCASSFETGSYEQYFGPGTRLTVT.